This TCR beta chain derives from a study of OX40 agonist ivuxolimab in advanced cancers. In germline, CDR1 is MNHEY, CDR2 SVGAGI. The CDR3 contains 12 residues. V lost 2 bases, J lost 10 bases, and 6 bases lay in between. Method: immunoSEQ multiplex PCR; TCRdb's copy keeps in-frame clones and lacks some. The sample has 70,000 to 85,000 clones, about 85% seen once. The sequenced sample was CD4+ or CD8+ T cells sorted from blood, obtained in a trial of the OX40 agonist ivuxolimab. This sequence joins TRBV6-5 and TRBJ1-6; D remains ambiguous. The TCR sequence derives from an adult with an advanced solid tumor such as melanoma, head and neck, liver or kidney cancer. CDR3: CASSYRESPLHF. In DNA form, the CDR3 reads TGTGCCAGCAGTTACCGAGAGTCACCCCTCCACTTT.